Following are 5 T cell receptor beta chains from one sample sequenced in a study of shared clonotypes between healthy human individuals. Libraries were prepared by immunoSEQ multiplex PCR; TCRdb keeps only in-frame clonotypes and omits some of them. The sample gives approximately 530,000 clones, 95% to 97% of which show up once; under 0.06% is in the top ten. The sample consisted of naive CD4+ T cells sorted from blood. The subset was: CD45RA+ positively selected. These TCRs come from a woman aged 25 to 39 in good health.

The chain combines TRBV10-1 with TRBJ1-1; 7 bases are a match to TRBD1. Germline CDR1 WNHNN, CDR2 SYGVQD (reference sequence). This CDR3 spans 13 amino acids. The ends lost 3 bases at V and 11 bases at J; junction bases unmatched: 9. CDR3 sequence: CASSDLGQDSAFF. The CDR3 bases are TGCGCCAGCAGTGACCTCGGACAGGATTCGGCTTTCTTT.

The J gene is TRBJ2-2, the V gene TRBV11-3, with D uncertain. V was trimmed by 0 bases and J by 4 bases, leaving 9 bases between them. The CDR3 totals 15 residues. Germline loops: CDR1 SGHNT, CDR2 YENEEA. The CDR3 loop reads CASSLDYESTGELFF. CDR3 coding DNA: TGTGCCAGCAGCTTAGATTACGAAAGCACCGGGGAGCTGTTTTTT.

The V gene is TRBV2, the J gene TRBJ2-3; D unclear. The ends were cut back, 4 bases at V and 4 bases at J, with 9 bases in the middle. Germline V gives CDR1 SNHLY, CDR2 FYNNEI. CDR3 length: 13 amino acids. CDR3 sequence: CASSAEVADTQYF. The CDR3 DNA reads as TGTGCCAGCAGTGCCGAGGTCGCAGATACGCAGTATTTT. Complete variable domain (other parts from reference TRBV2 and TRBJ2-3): EPEVTQTPSHQVTQMGQEVILRCVPISNHLYFYWYRQILGQKVEFLVSFYNNEISEKSEIFDDQFSVERPDGSNFTLKIRSTKLEDSAMYFCASSAEVADTQYFGPGTRLTVL.

CDR3 sequence reads: CASSLAGVKNIQYF. CDR3 bases: TGTGCCAGCAGCCTAGCGGGAGTCAAAAACATTCAGTACTTC. This sequence joins TRBV28 and TRBJ2-4; the match to TRBD2 covers 10 bases. There are 14 residues in the CDR3. Germline values: CDR1 MDHEN, CDR2 SYDVKM. Losses at the gene ends were 6 bases for V and 3 bases for J; bases not matched to a gene: 2. The variable domain in full, with the rest retrieved from reference TRBV28 and TRBJ2-4, is DVKVTQSSRYLVKRTGEKVFLECVQDMDHENMFWYRQDPGLGLRLIYFSYDVKMKEKGDIPEGYSVSREKKERFSLILESASTNQTSMYLCASSLAGVKNIQYFGAGTRLSVL.

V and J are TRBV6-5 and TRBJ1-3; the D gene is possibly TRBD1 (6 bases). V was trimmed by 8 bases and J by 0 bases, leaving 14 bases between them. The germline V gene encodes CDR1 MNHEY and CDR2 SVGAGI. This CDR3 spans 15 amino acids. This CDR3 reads CASGLTQGSGNTIYF. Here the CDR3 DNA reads TGTGCCAGCGGCTTAACACAGGGCTCTGGAAACACCATATATTTT.